The next 27 T cell receptor beta chains were all read from a single sample in a study of CD8 T cells in Susac syndrome. An amount of RNA that ranged from roughly 0.5 to 1 ug was reverse transcribed with random hexamers. TCRdb redid the calling of the immunoSEQ multiplex PCR reads with MiXCR, one entry per CDR3 protein. The sample holds tens of thousands of distinct CDR3 sequences, about 92% seen once. What was sequenced was CD4+ T cells from PBMCs. The receptors come from a human donor with Susac syndrome.

The chain's CDR3 is CASSVGHEQYF. CDR3 nucleotide sequence: TGTGCCAGCAGTGTGGGGCACGAGCAGTACTTC. V gene TRBV25-1 combines with J gene TRBJ2-7; weak D call: TRBD1 (5 bases). Germline loops: CDR1 MGHDK, CDR2 SYGVNS. The CDR3 has 11 amino acids. V shed 4 bases and J shed 5 bases, with 6 bases lying between them.

The chain couples TRBV5-1 to TRBJ2-7, with D possibly TRBD2 on 5 matching bases. Trimming pared 0 bases from V and 1 base from J, leaving 14 bases between. This CDR3 has 16 amino acids. Per germline, CDR1 SGHRS and CDR2 YFSETQ. The CDR3 region has the DNA TGCGCCAGCAGCTTGGTTGGACTCTCGATTTCCTACGAGCAGTACTTC. Amino acids: CASSLVGLSISYEQYF.

The chain recombines TRBV6-5 with TRBJ1-1, with no clear D. V was trimmed by 0 bases and J by 0 bases, leaving 2 bases between them. Germline assignment: CDR1 MNHEY and CDR2 SVGAGI. CDR3 length: 13 amino acids. The CDR3 DNA sequence: TGTGCCAGCAGTTACTCGATGAACACTGAAGCTTTCTTT. It specifies CASSYSMNTEAFF.

The chain combines TRBV6-1 with TRBJ1-1; no reliable D call. The CDR3 is made up of 16 amino acids. With 4 bases removed from V and 1 base from J, the gap between germline ends came to 16 bases. Germline V gives CDR1 MNHNS, CDR2 SASEGT. Written as DNA, the CDR3 is TGTGCCAGCAGTGGCAAGGAGACAATAAAGAACACTGAAGCTTTCTTT. Protein: CASSGKETIKNTEAFF.

This sequence joins TRBV4-2 and TRBJ1-5; D might be TRBD1 (5 bases). Trimming shortened V by 4 bases and J by 9 bases, and 16 bases separated the two germline ends. CDR1 is LGHNA, CDR2 YNFKEQ, per germline. The CDR3 has 14 residues. CDR3 DNA: TGTGCCAGCAGCCTAAGACGAACAGGAGGGCCCCAGCATTTT. It is translated as CASSLRRTGGPQHF.

V is TRBV5-6 and J is TRBJ2-2; TRBD1 matches at 10 bases. Losses at the gene ends were 0 bases for V and 7 bases for J; bases not matched to a gene: 12. Germline V lookup: CDR1 SGHDT, CDR2 YYEEEE. The CDR3 runs 18 residues. The CDR3 region is CASSLVGLSTGGVGELFF. CDR3 DNA sequence: TGTGCCAGCAGCTTGGTAGGCTTGTCGACAGGGGGCGTCGGGGAGCTGTTTTTT.

V is TRBV2 and J is TRBJ2-2, with D perhaps TRBD2 (5 bases). Trimming left V 0 bases short and J 1 base short, with 12 bases between. The CDR3 is 17 amino acids. From germline, CDR1 is SNHLY and CDR2 FYNNEI. Written as DNA, the CDR3 is TGTGCCAGCAGTGAAGCGCTAGGAGCGGAGAACACCGGGGAGCTGTTTTTT. This encodes CASSEALGAENTGELFF.

This chain's CDR3 is CASSLMGGETQYF. The DNA for the CDR3 is TGTGCCAGCAGTTTGATGGGGGGTGAGACCCAGTACTTC. This chain links TRBV12-3 or TRBV12-4 with TRBJ2-5, with D possibly TRBD2 on 6 matching bases. This CDR3 is 13 amino acids long. V was clipped by 3 bases and J by 5 bases, with 10 bases between them.

This rearrangement joins TRBV20-1 to TRBJ2-1, with 7 bases that match TRBD1. After removal of 6 bases from V and 7 bases from J, the junction contained 6 bases not matched to a gene. The CDR3 is made up of 12 amino acids. The germline CDR1 and CDR2 sequences are DFQATT and SNEGSKA (reference sequence). The DNA for the CDR3 is TGCAGTGCCCCGGGACAGACTAATGAGCAGTTCTTC. It encodes CSAPGQTNEQFF.

This chain uses TRBV7-3 with TRBJ2-2; 12 bases align to TRBD2. The CDR3 covers 16 residues. With 4 bases clipped from V and 4 bases from J, the junction kept 4 bases outside the gene matches. Germline V gene sequence: CDR1 SGHTA, CDR2 FQGTGA. DNA for the CDR3: TGTGCCAGCAGCTCCGGACTAGCGGGACCCACCGGGGAGCTGTTTTTT. Translated, it gives CASSSGLAGPTGELFF.

This chain uses TRBV5-1 with TRBJ1-2; tentative D call: TRBD1 (6 bases). CDR3 length equals 13 residues. The V and J ends lost 0 bases and 7 bases respectively, with 10 bases between them. CDR1 and CDR2 from the germline V gene are SGHRS and YFSETQ. Here the CDR3 DNA reads TGCGCCAGCAGCTTGGCGGGGGCGGGTGGCTACACCTTC. Translated, it gives CASSLAGAGGYTF. Full variable domain (missing parts from reference TRBV5-1 and TRBJ1-2): KAGVTQTPRYLIKTRGQQVTLSCSPISGHRSVSWYQQTPGQGLQFLFEYFSETQRNKGNFPGRFSGRQFSNSRSEMNVSTLELGDSALYLCASSLAGAGGYTFGSGTRLTVV.

J is TRBJ2-7 and V is TRBV20-1; D tentatively fits TRBD1 or TRBD2 (5 bases each). This CDR3 region has 13 residues. CDR1 and CDR2 (germline): DFQATT, SNEGSKA (reference sequence). V lost 8 bases, J lost 1 base, and 15 bases lay in between. For the CDR3, the DNA is TGCAGTCCTACCGGGACCAGTTCCTACGAGCAGTACTTC. Its protein is CSPTGTSSYEQYF.

The rearrangement joins TRBV27 to TRBJ2-3, with 7 nucleotides matching TRBD2. J was trimmed by 5 bases and V by 0 bases; bases with no gene match: 5. The CDR3 covers 15 residues. Germline V gene lookup returns CDR1 MNHEY and CDR2 SMNVEV (reference sequence). The CDR3 sequence: CASSLSGRYGDTQYF. CDR3 bases: TGTGCCAGCAGTTTATCCGGGAGGTATGGAGATACGCAGTATTTT.

V gene TRBV6-1 combines with J gene TRBJ2-2, with 11 bases matching TRBD1. This CDR3 spans 17 amino acids. Germline V gives CDR1 MNHNS, CDR2 SASEGT. V gave up 6 bases and J gave up 3 bases; unmatched junction bases: 9. Here the CDR3 reads CASSNGRDRGYTGELFF. The CDR3 DNA sequence: TGTGCCAGCAGCAACGGGCGGGACAGGGGGTACACCGGGGAGCTGTTTTTT.

This chain joins TRBV5-4 and TRBJ2-6, with 7 positions matching TRBD1. V dropped 5 bases and J dropped 0; count of bases not matched to a gene: 8. The germline gives CDR1 SGHNT, CDR2 YYREEE (reference sequence). The CDR3 has 17 residues. DNA for the CDR3: TGTGCCAGCAGTGAGGGACAGTTGGGCTCTGGGGCCAACGTCCTGACTTTC. Its protein product is CASSEGQLGSGANVLTF.

The V call is TRBV7-2, the J call TRBJ2-7; D is ambiguous. The CDR3 runs to 12 residues. Germline CDR1 reads SGHTA; CDR2 reads FQGNSA. V lost 1 base and J 3 bases, leaving 4 bases between the germline ends. CDR3 DNA sequence: TGTGCCAGCAGCTTAGGAGTCTACGAGCAGTACTTC. It specifies CASSLGVYEQYF.

The chain carries TRBV6-2 or TRBV6-3 and TRBJ2-1; 11 positions agree with TRBD2. The germline CDR1 and CDR2 sequences are MNHEY and SVGEGT. With V trimmed by 10 bases and J by 7 bases, 12 bases remained unmatched. CDR3 length: 15 amino acids. CDR3 sequence reads: CATQLAGVTVNEQFF. The CDR3 region has the DNA TGTGCCACCCAACTAGCGGGAGTAACTGTGAATGAGCAGTTCTTC.

The chain joins TRBV5-6 to TRBJ1-1; D not resolved. Trimming stripped 1 base from V and 2 bases from J, with 9 bases between. The germline gives CDR1 SGHDT, CDR2 YYEEEE. The CDR3 spans 14 residues. The CDR3 loop reads CASSLINLNTEAFF. In DNA form, the CDR3 reads TGTGCCAGCAGCTTGATTAACCTCAACACTGAAGCTTTCTTT.

The chain recombines TRBV5-1 with TRBJ1-5; 7 nucleotides align to TRBD1. Germline V gene data show CDR1 as SGHRS and CDR2 as YFSETQ. J was trimmed by 7 bases and V by 2 bases; bases with no gene match: 9. The CDR3 is made up of 15 amino acids. For the CDR3, the DNA is TGCGCCAGCAGCTTAACACCTGGAGGGGGCCAGCCCCAGCATTTT. Translation gives CASSLTPGGGQPQHF.

This chain links TRBV28 with TRBJ2-4; 9 bases map to TRBD2. The CDR3 is 13 residues long. The germline CDR1 and CDR2 sequences are MDHEN and SYDVKM. V lost 6 bases and J lost 7; bases outside the gene matches: 4. CDR3 in amino acids: CASSAGGRNIQYF. Here the CDR3 DNA reads TGTGCCAGCAGCGCGGGGGGGAGGAACATTCAGTACTTC.

The chain joins TRBV11-2 to TRBJ2-3; the D gene is possibly TRBD1 (6 bases). The V gene lost 3 bases and the J gene lost 2 bases, with 21 bases spanning the gap. The CDR3 sequence is 18 residues long. Germline V gives CDR1 SGHAT, CDR2 FQNNGV. The CDR3 region is CASSLSQGLGPFTDTQYF. Written as DNA, the CDR3 is TGTGCCAGCAGCTTGTCACAGGGATTGGGCCCCTTCACAGATACGCAGTATTTT. Looking up the rest from reference TRBV11-2 and TRBJ2-3 gives the full variable domain: EAGVAQSPRYKIIEKRQSVAFWCNPISGHATLYWYQQILGQGPKLLIQFQNNGVVDDSQLPKDRFSAERLKGVDSTLKIQPAKLEDSAVYLCASSLSQGLGPFTDTQYFGPGTRLTVL.

This rearrangement joins TRBV28 to TRBJ1-1; no clear D. The CDR3 extends over 11 amino acids. V lost 10 bases and J 5 bases, leaving 11 bases between the germline ends. The germline V gene has CDR1 MDHEN and CDR2 SYDVKM. The CDR3 DNA is TGTGCCATTAACCGTGGGACTGAAGCTTTCTTT. This translates into CAINRGTEAFF.

The CDR3 is CASSRPAKGRGETQYF. The CDR3, as DNA: TGTGCCAGCAGTAGACCAGCAAAGGGAAGGGGGGAGACCCAGTACTTC. The chain carries TRBV6-2 or TRBV6-3 and TRBJ2-5, with D perhaps TRBD1 (6 bases). The CDR3 is 16 amino acids. Germline CDR1 and CDR2: MNHEY and SVGEGT. Trimming left V 5 bases short and J 5 bases short, with 21 bases between.

This chain uses TRBV7-2 with TRBJ1-2, with D perhaps TRBD1 (6 bases). V lost 4 bases and J lost 7, with 10 bases in between. CDR3 length: 12 amino acids. In germline, CDR1 is SGHTA, CDR2 FQGNSA. The CDR3 sequence is CASSSTGPGYTF. CDR3 sequence (DNA): TGTGCCAGCAGCTCAACAGGGCCTGGCTACACCTTC.

This sequence joins TRBV5-1 and TRBJ2-1; TRBD2 agrees at 7 bases. Trimming took 1 base from V and 5 from J; bases not matched to a gene: 6. Per germline, CDR1 SGHRS and CDR2 YFSETQ. The CDR3 consists of 15 residues. As DNA, the CDR3 is TGCGCCAGCAGCTTGCTCCGGGACTACAACAATGAGCAGTTCTTC. This sequence encodes CASSLLRDYNNEQFF.

The chain joins TRBV7-3 to TRBJ1-1, with TRBD1 identical over 7 bases. Germline-derived CDR1 and CDR2 are SGHTA and FQGTGA. CDR3 length: 16 residues. V gave up 5 bases and J gave up 1 base; unmatched junction bases: 10. The CDR3 sequence is CASSTTGTAKNTEAFF. CDR3 bases: TGTGCCAGCAGCACAACCGGGACAGCTAAGAACACTGAAGCTTTCTTT.

J is TRBJ2-1 and V is TRBV9; TRBD1 agrees at 8 bases. Germline loops: CDR1 SGDLS, CDR2 YYNGEE. After removal of 4 bases from V and 0 bases from J, the junction contained 15 bases not matched to a gene. The CDR3 covers 19 residues. CDR3 sequence: CASSPGIGQGGRSYNEQFF. The CDR3, as DNA: TGTGCCAGCAGCCCAGGCATCGGACAGGGCGGTCGCTCCTACAATGAGCAGTTCTTC.